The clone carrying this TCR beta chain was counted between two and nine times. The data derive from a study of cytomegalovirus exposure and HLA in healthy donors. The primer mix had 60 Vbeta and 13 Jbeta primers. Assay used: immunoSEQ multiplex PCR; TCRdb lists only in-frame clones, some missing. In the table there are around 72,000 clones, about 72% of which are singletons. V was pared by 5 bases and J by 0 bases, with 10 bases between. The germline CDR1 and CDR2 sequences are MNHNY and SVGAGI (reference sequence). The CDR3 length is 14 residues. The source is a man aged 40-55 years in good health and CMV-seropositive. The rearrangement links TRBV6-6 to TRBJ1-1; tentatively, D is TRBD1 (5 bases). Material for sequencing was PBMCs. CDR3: CASSDSPMNTEAFF. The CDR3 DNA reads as TGTGCCAGCAGTGACAGTCCTATGAACACTGAAGCTTTCTTT.